The clone carrying this T cell receptor (beta chain) was detected a few times. The data originate from a study of blood T cells in healthy people across ages. The study drew donors from healthy Caucasian individuals in Russia aged roughly 6 to 100. Total RNA, at least 6 micrograms per sample, came from PBMCs. The second PCR ran roughly 6 to 12 cycles with a sample-barcoded 5' primer and J-beta primers. Via MiXCR, TCRdb re-called the 5' RACE reads, giving one row per CDR3 protein. The sample lists 1.5 million to 2 million distinct CDR3 sequences, around 42% occurring once. The V gene lost 4 bases and the J gene lost 7 bases, with 10 bases spanning the gap. The CDR3 is made up of 12 amino acids. Germline V gene sequence: CDR1 MGHDK, CDR2 SYGVNS.

The sequenced material came from blood. The clonotype was recovered from a human donor in good health. The chain uses TRBV25-1 and TRBJ1-2, with D hard to call. Written as DNA, the CDR3 is TGTGCCAGCAGTGTAGAAGGGTCTGGCTACACCTTC. It specifies CASSVEGSGYTF.